The 25 T cell receptor beta chains in this list originate from one sample, sequenced in a study of blood T cell repertoires in COVID-19. Clones were read by immunoSEQ multiplex PCR, and TCRdb kept only the in-frame ones, dropping some. The top ten clones hold around 2% of a sample with fewer than 300,000 clones, 80% to 95% of them seen once. Sequenced: peripheral blood. All receptors come from a woman in her twenties or thirties with COVID-19, enrolled during active disease.

J is TRBJ2-3 and V is TRBV5-4; weak D call: TRBD2 (5 bases). The V gene's germline CDR1 is SGHNT and CDR2 YYREEE (reference sequence). The CDR3 is made up of 15 amino acids. The ends were cut back, 0 bases at V and 2 bases at J, with 10 bases in the middle. The CDR3 bases are TGTGCCAGCAGCTTGGATGGACTCTTCACAGATACGCAGTATTTT. It yields the protein CASSLDGLFTDTQYF.

CDR3 sequence reads: CASYDRGDRELFF. The CDR3 nucleotides read TGTGCCAGTTACGACAGGGGAGACAGGGAGCTGTTTTTT. V and J are TRBV28 and TRBJ2-2, with TRBD1 matching 8 bases. From germline, CDR1 is MDHEN and CDR2 SYDVKM. The V segment lost 9 bases and the J segment 9 bases; nucleotides outside the gene matches: 9. The CDR3 consists of 13 residues. The full variable domain, with the rest looked up from reference TRBV28 and TRBJ2-2, is DVKVTQSSRYLVKRTGEKVFLECVQDMDHENMFWYRQDPGLGLRLIYFSYDVKMKEKGDIPEGYSVSREKKERFSLILESASTNQTSMYLCASYDRGDRELFFGEGSRLTVL.

The chain links TRBV5-1 to TRBJ2-1; weak D call: TRBD1 (5 bases). V dropped 7 bases and J dropped 7 bases, with 12 bases sitting between them. This CDR3 has 12 amino acids. Germline V CDR1 and CDR2: SGHRS, YFSETQ. CDR3 in amino acids: CASFSPGNEQFF. The CDR3 DNA sequence: TGCGCCAGCTTCTCCCCAGGGAATGAGCAGTTCTTC. Complete variable domain (other parts from reference TRBV5-1 and TRBJ2-1): KAGVTQTPRYLIKTRGQQVTLSCSPISGHRSVSWYQQTPGQGLQFLFEYFSETQRNKGNFPGRFSGRQFSNSRSEMNVSTLELGDSALYLCASFSPGNEQFFGPGTRLTVL.

The rearrangement links TRBV5-4 to TRBJ2-3, with 13 bases that match TRBD2. Trimming took 3 bases from V and 8 from J; bases not matched to a gene: 6. The CDR3 runs to 15 residues. Germline values: CDR1 SGHNT, CDR2 YYREEE (reference sequence). The CDR3, as DNA: TGTGCCAGCAGCTCCCCGACTAGCGGGAGGCCTACGCAGTATTTT. Residues: CASSSPTSGRPTQYF.

This chain uses TRBV18 with TRBJ2-5; TRBD2 aligns across 8 bases. This CDR3 spans 16 amino acids. V shed 1 base, J shed 4 bases, and the junction held 8 bases outside the gene matches. Germline V gives CDR1 KGHSH, CDR2 LQKENI. The CDR3 sequence is CASSPLIAGSGETQYF. The CDR3, as DNA: TGTGCCAGCTCACCACTGATAGCGGGATCAGGAGAGACCCAGTACTTC. The full variable domain, with the rest looked up from reference TRBV18 and TRBJ2-5, is NAGVMQNPRHLVRRRGQEARLRCSPMKGHSHVYWYRQLPEEGLKFMVYLQKENIIDESGMPKERFSAEFPKEGPSILRIQQVVRGDSAAYFCASSPLIAGSGETQYFGPGTRLLVL.

V is TRBV5-4 and J is TRBJ2-2, with 8 bases lining up with TRBD1. The ends lost 7 bases at V and 0 bases at J; junction bases unmatched: 5. Germline V gene lookup returns CDR1 SGHNT and CDR2 YYREEE (reference sequence). This CDR3 has 15 amino acids. CDR3 region: CASYHRGSNTGELFF. As DNA, the CDR3 is TGTGCCAGCTACCACAGGGGGTCGAACACCGGGGAGCTGTTTTTT.

The rearrangement links TRBV6-1 to TRBJ2-3; perhaps TRBD2 as D (6 bases). The CDR3 spans 15 residues. V gave up 1 base and J gave up 2 bases, with 10 bases separating them. Germline assignment: CDR1 MNHNS and CDR2 SASEGT. The CDR3 nucleotides are TGTGCCAGCAGTGAAGGGTGGGGGGTCACAGATACGCAGTATTTT. Protein sequence: CASSEGWGVTDTQYF.

The chain recombines TRBV10-3 with TRBJ2-1, with 7 bases that match TRBD1. V dropped 4 bases and J dropped 8; count of bases not matched to a gene: 11. The CDR3 length is 15 residues. Germline CDR1 and CDR2: ENHRY and SYGVKD. The CDR3 DNA follows: TGTGCCATCAGTGCCCCGGACAGGAATACGGATGAGCAGTTCTTC. Encoded protein: CAISAPDRNTDEQFF.

J is TRBJ1-1 and V is TRBV27; perhaps TRBD1 as D (6 bases). V gave up 5 bases and J gave up 9 bases, with 16 bases separating them. The CDR3 contains 13 residues. CDR1 and CDR2 (germline): MNHEY, SMNVEV (reference sequence). This CDR3 is CASSGNNQGKAFF. The CDR3 DNA is TGTGCCAGCAGTGGGAACAACCAGGGGAAAGCTTTCTTT.

The genes are TRBV10-1 and TRBJ2-3; 9 bases agree with TRBD1. CDR1 is WNHNN, CDR2 SYGVQD, per germline (reference sequence). Unmatched junction bases numbered 7, after V lost 6 bases and J lost 0 bases. CDR3 length equals 16 residues. This CDR3 reads CASRPGQGQSTDTQYF. In nucleotides, the CDR3 is TGCGCCAGCAGGCCGGGACAGGGACAAAGCACAGATACGCAGTATTTT.

The V call is TRBV4-1, the J call TRBJ2-1; TRBD2 matches at 8 bases. The CDR3 is 16 residues long. The V gene's germline CDR1 is MGHRA and CDR2 YSYEKL. V trimming: 4 bases; J trimming: 5 bases; junction bases outside the gene matches: 10. CDR3 DNA sequence: TGCGCCAGCAGCCTTGTAGGGACTAGGCCCCACAATGAGCAGTTCTTC. This translates into CASSLVGTRPHNEQFF.

V and J are TRBV29-1 and TRBJ2-3, with 12 bases matching TRBD2. Trimming took 6 bases from V and 4 from J; bases not matched to a gene: 8. The CDR3 has 15 amino acids. Per germline, CDR1 SQVTM and CDR2 ANQGSEA. In DNA, the CDR3 is TGCAGCGTCCTCGGACTAGCGGGGAACCCAGATACGCAGTATTTT. It yields the protein CSVLGLAGNPDTQYF.

This chain joins TRBV20-1 and TRBJ2-3, with TRBD2 as a possible D gene (6 bases). CDR1 and CDR2 (germline): DFQATT, SNEGSKA (reference sequence). V was clipped by 3 bases and J by 3 bases, with 13 bases between them. The CDR3 has 14 residues. CDR3 nucleotide sequence: TGCAGTGCTAGTTTGACGGGAGTGACAGATACGCAGTATTTT. It codes for CSASLTGVTDTQYF.

The V gene is TRBV5-4, the J gene TRBJ1-4; weak D call: TRBD1 (6 bases). Germline assignment: CDR1 SGHNT and CDR2 YYREEE (reference sequence). This CDR3 contains 16 residues. Trimming left V 4 bases short and J 0 bases short, with 13 bases between. Here the CDR3 DNA reads TGTGCCAGCAGCCGAATGGACAGCCCAACTAATGAAAAACTGTTTTTT. It yields the protein CASSRMDSPTNEKLFF.

This chain connects TRBV5-1 to TRBJ2-5; possibly TRBD2 for D (6 bases). The V end lost 5 bases, the J end lost 5 bases, and 16 bases lay between the germline ends. Germline V gene data show CDR1 as SGHRS and CDR2 as YFSETQ. The CDR3 contains 14 residues. The CDR3 loop reads CASREGLSVETQYF. The CDR3 DNA sequence: TGCGCCAGCAGAGAGGGACTGAGCGTGGAGACCCAGTACTTC. The full variable domain, with the rest looked up from reference TRBV5-1 and TRBJ2-5, is KAGVTQTPRYLIKTRGQQVTLSCSPISGHRSVSWYQQTPGQGLQFLFEYFSETQRNKGNFPGRFSGRQFSNSRSEMNVSTLELGDSALYLCASREGLSVETQYFGPGTRLLVL.

The gene calls are TRBV29-1 and TRBJ2-5; TRBD2 is a possible D gene (5 bases). V was cut by 7 bases and J by 3 bases, with 15 bases left in between. Germline V gene sequence: CDR1 SQVTM, CDR2 ANQGSEA. The CDR3 is 13 amino acids. CDR3 in DNA: TGCAGCGCCGATACGACTACGGAAGAGACCCAGTACTTC. Amino acid sequence: CSADTTTEETQYF.

The gene calls are TRBV13 and TRBJ2-7, with TRBD2 as a possible D gene (6 bases). From germline, CDR1 is PRHDT and CDR2 FYEKMQ (reference sequence). V dropped 4 bases and J dropped 4 bases, with 20 bases sitting between them. CDR3 length: 16 residues. The CDR3: CASSSTPGTFVYEQYF. For the CDR3, the DNA is TGTGCCAGCAGCTCCACCCCTGGGACTTTTGTATACGAGCAGTACTTC.

This clone was seen once. The CDR3 loop is CSVEDTTYGYTF. CDR3 bases: TGCAGCGTTGAAGATACAACCTATGGCTACACCTTC. This rearrangement joins TRBV29-1 to TRBJ1-2, with D hard to call. V gave up 0 bases and J gave up 4 bases, with 6 bases separating them. The CDR3 has 12 amino acids. CDR1 and CDR2 (germline): SQVTM, ANQGSEA.

The CDR3 nucleotides are TGTGCCAGCAGCTTGACTAGCGGGAGCTCCTACAATGAGCAGTTCTTC. It yields the protein CASSLTSGSSYNEQFF. The chain carries TRBV5-5 and TRBJ2-1; 11 bases match TRBD2. This CDR3 has 16 residues. Per germline, CDR1 SGHKS and CDR2 YYEKEE (reference sequence). J was trimmed by 0 bases and V by 1 base; bases with no gene match: 0.

This clone appeared a few times. V and J are TRBV12-3 or TRBV12-4 and TRBJ2-4; no definite D call. CDR3 length: 12 residues. The V end lost 3 bases, the J end lost 4 bases, and 4 bases lay between the germline ends. The CDR3: CASSFEKNIQYF. Written as DNA, the CDR3 is TGTGCCAGCAGTTTTGAGAAAAACATTCAGTACTTC.

The sample holds a few counts of this clone. V is TRBV7-9 and J is TRBJ1-6; 8 nucleotides match TRBD1. The ends lost 1 base at V and 7 bases at J; junction bases unmatched: 9. CDR3 size: 17 residues. The germline V gene has CDR1 SEHNR and CDR2 FQNEAQ (reference sequence). The CDR3 protein is CASSLDYRGSENSPLHF. CDR3 nucleotides: TGTGCCAGCAGCTTAGACTACAGGGGGAGTGAAAATTCACCCCTCCACTTT.

Points on this clone: Other DNA sequences from this sample encode an identical CDR3 as well. DNA of the CDR3: TGTGCCAGCAGCCAAGGGACAGGCTACACCTTC. Translation gives CASSQGTGYTF. This rearrangement joins TRBV3-1 (or the pseudogene TRBV3-2) to TRBJ1-2, with a possible D match to TRBD1 (5 bases). The germline V and J ends were trimmed by 1 base and 8 bases, with 5 bases remaining between them. The CDR3 extends over 11 amino acids. In germline, CDR1 is LGHDT, CDR2 YNNKEL (reference sequence).

The gene calls are TRBV7-9 and TRBJ1-1, with 8 nucleotides matching TRBD1. Germline V gene lookup returns CDR1 SEHNR and CDR2 FQNEAQ (reference sequence). This CDR3 is built from 12 residues. V was clipped by 1 base and J by 8 bases; unmatched bases: 0. The CDR3 spells CASSLGQGEAFF. The CDR3 nucleotides are TGTGCCAGCAGCTTAGGACAGGGGGAAGCTTTCTTT.

This chain uses TRBV5-4 with TRBJ1-6; 8 bases align to TRBD1. Germline CDR1 SGHNT, CDR2 YYREEE (reference sequence). V shed 4 bases, J shed 9 bases, and the junction held 9 bases outside the gene matches. The CDR3 is 15 amino acids. The CDR3 DNA reads as TGTGCCAGCAGCCAGGGGGCGCAGAATAGTTCACCCCTCCACTTT. Translation: CASSQGAQNSSPLHF.

The chain recombines TRBV5-8 with TRBJ1-5; maybe TRBD1 (6 bases). The V gene lost 4 bases and the J gene lost 0 bases, with 11 bases spanning the gap. The CDR3 has 15 residues. The germline gives CDR1 SGHTS, CDR2 YDEGEE. CDR3 coding DNA: TGTGCCAGCAGCGGTACAGGGTATAGCAATCAGCCCCAGCATTTT. It is translated as CASSGTGYSNQPQHF.